The clone carrying this T cell receptor beta chain has ten or more counts. These data belong to a study of T-cell reconstitution after alpha-beta-depleted transplantation in children. The CDR3 has 15 amino acids. The germline V gene encodes CDR1 SNHLY and CDR2 FYNNEI. V shed 6 bases and J shed 0 bases, with 12 bases lying between them. Molecular barcoding with unique molecular identifiers was used for the TCRbeta library. TCRdb reprocessed the PCR reads with MiXCR, giving one entry per CDR3 protein. The sample lists some 490,000 distinct CDR3 sequences; 9.5% to 15% were seen once. The clonotype originates from a human donor who donated a stem cell graft to a child with combined immunodeficiency. This chain joins TRBV2 and TRBJ2-1; perhaps TRBD1 as D (6 bases). The sequenced sample was PBMCs from the stem cell graft donor, obtained from the stem cell graft. The CDR3 is CASRPDSSSYNEQFF. CDR3 DNA sequence: TGTGCCAGCAGGCCGGACAGTAGCTCCTACAATGAGCAGTTCTTC.